The following is a TCR beta chain sequence with its context. Time point here: newly diagnosed GD, antithyroid drugs for less than 3 months. RNA isolated from PBMCs was used to make the TCR library. This sample is part of a study of regulatory T cells in long-lasting Graves disease. V dropped 5 bases and J dropped 0; count of bases not matched to a gene: 8. This CDR3 is built from 16 residues. CDR1 and CDR2 from the germline V gene are SGHRS and YFSETQ. Researchers made TCR beta libraries by using iRepertoire HTBI primers and running Arm-PCR on CDR3 regions. TCRdb analysed the multiplex PCR reads with MiXCR anew, one entry per CDR3 protein. The repertoire holds under 450,000 distinct CDR3 sequences, about 10% seen once, with 15% to 20% in the top ten. These data were also reused for a study on T cells in Graves' hyperthyroidism and ophthalmopathy.

The receptor comes from a woman younger than 30 with Graves disease. The genes are TRBV5-1 and TRBJ2-1; 7 bases are a match to TRBD2. The source material was peripheral blood mononuclear cells (PBMCs), sampled at new diagnosis, from a patient treated with antithyroid drugs. The CDR3 nucleotides read TGCGCCAGCAGAGTGCTAGCGGCCAGCTCCTACAATGAGCAGTTCTTC. This encodes CASRVLAASSYNEQFF. Looking up the rest from reference TRBV5-1 and TRBJ2-1 gives the full variable domain: KAGVTQTPRYLIKTRGQQVTLSCSPISGHRSVSWYQQTPGQGLQFLFEYFSETQRNKGNFPGRFSGRQFSNSRSEMNVSTLELGDSALYLCASRVLAASSYNEQFFGPGTRLTVL.